The clone carrying this T cell receptor beta chain came up many times. Its target is not known. The library attached unique molecular identifiers to individual cDNA molecules. TCRdb passed the RACE reads through MiXCR, listing each CDR3 protein once. The data show approximately 90,000 distinct CDR3 sequences, with approximately 9.7% seen just once and around 2.8% held by the top ten. V shed 3 bases, J shed 0 bases, and the junction held 8 bases outside the gene matches. Germline V gives CDR1 SGDLS, CDR2 YYNGEE. This CDR3 comprises 18 residues. These data originate in a study of human T cells and chemical hapten exposure. Study at large: Slight differences in pooled library volume were the main source of varying TCR yields across samples. Whole-study findings and limits: TCRs whose frequency exceeded 1 in 1000 remained the same following DPC sensitization.

The time point here: healthy volunteer bleed at 2 weeks. Unfractionated whole blood yielded total RNA. This chain links TRBV9 with TRBJ2-2; 10 bases align to TRBD1. Material: whole blood. The sequence came from a female donor in good health. Some clones in this sample may be carry-over from other donors' samples. Written as DNA, the CDR3 is TGTGCCAGCAGCGCCCATAGACAGGGGGCAGCGAACACCGGGGAGCTGTTTTTT. Its protein product is CASSAHRQGAANTGELFF.